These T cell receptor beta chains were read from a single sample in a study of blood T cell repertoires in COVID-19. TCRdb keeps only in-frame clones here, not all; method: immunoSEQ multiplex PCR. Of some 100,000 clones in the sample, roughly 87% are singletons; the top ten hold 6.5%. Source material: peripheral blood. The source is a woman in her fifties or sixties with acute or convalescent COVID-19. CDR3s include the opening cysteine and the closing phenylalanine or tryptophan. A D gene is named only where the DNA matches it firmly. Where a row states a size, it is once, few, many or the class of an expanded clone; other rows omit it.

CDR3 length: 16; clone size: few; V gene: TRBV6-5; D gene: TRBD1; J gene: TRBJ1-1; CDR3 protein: CASSYFSGGWNTEAFF; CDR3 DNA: TGTGCCAGCAGTTACTTTTCAGGGGGCTGGAACACTGAAGCTTTCTTT
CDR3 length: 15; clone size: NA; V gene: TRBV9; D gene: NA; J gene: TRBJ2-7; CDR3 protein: CASSVGISGYYEQYF; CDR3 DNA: TGTGCCAGCAGCGTAGGTATTAGCGGATACTACGAGCAGTACTTC
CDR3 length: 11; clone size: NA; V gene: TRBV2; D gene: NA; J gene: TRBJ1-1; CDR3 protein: CASSELGRDTF; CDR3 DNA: TGTGCCAGCAGTGAATTAGGCCGGGACACCTTT
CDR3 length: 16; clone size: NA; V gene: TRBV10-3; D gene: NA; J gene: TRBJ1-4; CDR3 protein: CAISEGKQTTNEKLFF; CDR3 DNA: TGTGCCATCAGTGAGGGCAAACAAACAACTAATGAAAAACTGTTTTTT
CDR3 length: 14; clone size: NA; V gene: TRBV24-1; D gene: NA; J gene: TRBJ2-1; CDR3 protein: CATSKGEIGDEQFF; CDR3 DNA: TGTGCCACCAGTAAGGGGGAAATAGGAGATGAGCAGTTCTTC
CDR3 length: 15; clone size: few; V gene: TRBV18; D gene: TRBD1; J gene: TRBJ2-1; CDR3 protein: CASSPGTGDLNEQFF; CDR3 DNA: TGTGCCAGCTCACCCGGGACAGGGGACCTCAATGAGCAGTTCTTC
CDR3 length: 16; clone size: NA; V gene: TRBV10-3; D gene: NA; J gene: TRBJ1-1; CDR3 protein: CAISSLGGRENTEAFF; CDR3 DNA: TGTGCCATCAGTTCGTTAGGCGGCAGGGAGAACACTGAAGCTTTCTTT
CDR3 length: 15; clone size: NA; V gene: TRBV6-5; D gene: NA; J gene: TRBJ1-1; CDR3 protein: CASTSTRGANTEAFF; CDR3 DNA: TGTGCCAGCACTTCGACGCGGGGGGCGAACACTGAAGCTTTCTTT
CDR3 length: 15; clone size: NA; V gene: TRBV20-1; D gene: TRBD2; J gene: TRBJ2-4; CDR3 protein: CSASGREGAKNIQYF; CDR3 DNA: TGCAGTGCTAGTGGGAGGGAGGGGGCCAAAAACATTCAGTACTTC
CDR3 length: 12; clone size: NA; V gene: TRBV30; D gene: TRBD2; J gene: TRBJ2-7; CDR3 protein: CAWSVAGSEQYF; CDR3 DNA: TGTGCCTGGAGTGTAGCGGGATCCGAGCAGTACTTC
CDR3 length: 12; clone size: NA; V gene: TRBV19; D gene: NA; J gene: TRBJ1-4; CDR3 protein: CASRQRSEKLFF; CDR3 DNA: TGTGCCAGTAGACAGAGATCCGAAAAACTGTTTTTT
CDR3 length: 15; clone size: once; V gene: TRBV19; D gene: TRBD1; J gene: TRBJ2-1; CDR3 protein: CASSIGDRRYNEQFF; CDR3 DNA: TGTGCCAGTAGTATAGGGGACAGGAGGTACAATGAGCAGTTCTTC
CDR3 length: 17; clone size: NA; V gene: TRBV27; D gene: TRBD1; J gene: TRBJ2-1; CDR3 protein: CASSPRQGAYVLGEQFF; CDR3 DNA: TGTGCCAGCAGTCCCCGACAGGGGGCATACGTGTTGGGAGAGCAGTTCTTC
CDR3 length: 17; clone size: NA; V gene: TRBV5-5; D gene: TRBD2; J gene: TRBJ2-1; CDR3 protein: CASSLGAGGPSYNEQFF; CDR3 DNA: TGTGCCAGCAGCTTGGGAGCGGGAGGGCCATCCTACAATGAGCAGTTCTTC
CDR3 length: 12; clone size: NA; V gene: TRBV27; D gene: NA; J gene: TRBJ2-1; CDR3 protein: CASRGLNPVKFF; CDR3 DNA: TGTGCCAGCAGAGGACTAAATCCGGTAAAGTTCTTC
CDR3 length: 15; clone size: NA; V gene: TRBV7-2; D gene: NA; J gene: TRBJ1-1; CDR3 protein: CASSLFGLPNTEAFF; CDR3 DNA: TGTGCCAGCAGCTTATTTGGGCTGCCGAACACTGAAGCTTTCTTT
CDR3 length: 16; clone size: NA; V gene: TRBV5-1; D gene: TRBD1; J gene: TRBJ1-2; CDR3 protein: CASSFSRTGENYGYTF; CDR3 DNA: TGCGCCAGCAGCTTCTCCCGGACAGGAGAAAACTATGGCTACACCTTC
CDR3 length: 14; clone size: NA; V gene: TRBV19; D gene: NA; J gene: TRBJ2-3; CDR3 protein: CASSISPEADTQYF; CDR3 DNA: TGTGCCAGTAGTATATCACCCGAGGCAGATACGCAGTATTTT
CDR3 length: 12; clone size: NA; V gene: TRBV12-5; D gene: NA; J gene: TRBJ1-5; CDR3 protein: CASGLSGQPQHF; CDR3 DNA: TGTGCTAGTGGTTTGTCGGGTCAGCCCCAGCATTTT
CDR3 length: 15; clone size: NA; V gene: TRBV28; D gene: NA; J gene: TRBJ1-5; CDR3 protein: CASTILQGLVQPQHF; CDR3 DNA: TGTGCCAGCACAATCCTACAGGGTCTGGTTCAGCCCCAGCATTTT
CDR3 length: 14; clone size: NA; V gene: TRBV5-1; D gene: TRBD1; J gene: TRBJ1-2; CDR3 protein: CASSPGDRGYGYTF; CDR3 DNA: TGCGCCAGCAGCCCGGGGGACAGGGGCTATGGCTACACCTTC
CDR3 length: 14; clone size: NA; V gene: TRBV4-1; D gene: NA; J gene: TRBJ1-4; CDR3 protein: CASSPGAINEKLFF; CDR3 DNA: TGCGCCAGCAGCCCAGGGGCCATTAATGAAAAACTGTTTTTT
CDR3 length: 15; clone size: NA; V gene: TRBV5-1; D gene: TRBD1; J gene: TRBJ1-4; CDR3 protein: CASSRGQGANEKLFF; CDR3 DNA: TGCGCCAGCAGTCGAGGACAGGGGGCGAATGAAAAACTGTTTTTT
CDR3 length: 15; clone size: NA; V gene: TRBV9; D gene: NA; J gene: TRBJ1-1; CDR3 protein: CASSVVSGVNTEAFF; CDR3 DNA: TGTGCCAGCAGCGTAGTTTCAGGGGTGAACACTGAAGCTTTCTTT
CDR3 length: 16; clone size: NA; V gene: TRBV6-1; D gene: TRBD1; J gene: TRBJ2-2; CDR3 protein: CASSGDRGWNTGELFF; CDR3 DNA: TGTGCCAGCAGTGGAGACAGGGGATGGAACACCGGGGAGCTGTTTTTT
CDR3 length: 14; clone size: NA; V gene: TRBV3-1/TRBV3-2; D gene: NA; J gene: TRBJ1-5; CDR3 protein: CASSPTGSPEPQHF; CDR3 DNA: TGTGCCAGCAGCCCGACGGGATCGCCGGAGCCCCAGCATTTT
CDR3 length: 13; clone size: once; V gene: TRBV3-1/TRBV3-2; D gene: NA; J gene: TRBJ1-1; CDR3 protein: CASSQVWSTEAFF; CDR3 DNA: TGTGCCAGCAGCCAAGTTTGGAGCACTGAAGCTTTCTTT
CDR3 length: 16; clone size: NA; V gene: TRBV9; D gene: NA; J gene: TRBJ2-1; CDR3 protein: CASSVAVLSSYNEQFF; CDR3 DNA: TGTGCCAGCAGCGTAGCGGTTCTGAGCTCCTACAATGAGCAGTTCTTC
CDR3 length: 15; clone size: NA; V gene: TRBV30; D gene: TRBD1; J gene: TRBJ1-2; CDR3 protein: CAWSVLGQGAGGYTF; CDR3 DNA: TGTGCCTGGAGTGTACTGGGGCAGGGGGCTGGAGGCTACACCTTC
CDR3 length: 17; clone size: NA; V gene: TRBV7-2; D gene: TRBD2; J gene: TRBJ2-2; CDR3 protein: CASSLPGLAFNTGELFF; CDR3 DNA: TGTGCCAGCAGCTTACCCGGACTAGCGTTTAACACCGGGGAGCTGTTTTTT
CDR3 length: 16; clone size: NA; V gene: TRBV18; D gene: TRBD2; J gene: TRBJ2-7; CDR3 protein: CASSFSGRVSSDEQYF; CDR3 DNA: TGTGCCAGCTCATTTAGCGGGAGGGTTAGCTCGGACGAGCAGTACTTC
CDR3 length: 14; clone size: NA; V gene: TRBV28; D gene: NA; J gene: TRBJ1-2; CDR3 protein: CASRPGGANYGYTF; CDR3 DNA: TGTGCCAGCCGACCGGGGGGGGCTAACTATGGCTACACCTTC
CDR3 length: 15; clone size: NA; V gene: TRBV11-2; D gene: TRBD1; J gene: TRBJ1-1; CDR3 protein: CASSADRVGVAEAFF; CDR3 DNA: TGTGCCAGCAGCGCGGACAGGGTAGGCGTTGCTGAAGCTTTCTTT
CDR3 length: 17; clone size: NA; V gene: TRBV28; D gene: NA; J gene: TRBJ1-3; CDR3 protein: CASSLSFGGARGNTIYF; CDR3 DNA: TGTGCCAGCAGTTTATCATTCGGGGGGGCGCGGGGAAACACCATATATTTT
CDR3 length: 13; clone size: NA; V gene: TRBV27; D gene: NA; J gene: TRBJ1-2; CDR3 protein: CASSRGIDYGYTF; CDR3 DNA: TGTGCCAGCAGCCGAGGTATCGACTATGGCTACACCTTC
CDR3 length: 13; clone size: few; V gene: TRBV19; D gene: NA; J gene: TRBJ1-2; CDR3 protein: CASRRGGGYGYTF; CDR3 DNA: TGTGCCAGTAGAAGAGGTGGCGGGTATGGCTACACCTTC
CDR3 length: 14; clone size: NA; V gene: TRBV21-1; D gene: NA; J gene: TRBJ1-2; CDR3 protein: CASSTDRGSRGYTF; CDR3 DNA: TGTGCCAGCAGCACGGACAGGGGTTCGAGGGGCTACACCTTC
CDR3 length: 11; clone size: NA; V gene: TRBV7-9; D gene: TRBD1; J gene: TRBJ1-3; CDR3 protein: CASSLGDRLYF; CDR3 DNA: TGTGCCAGCAGCTTGGGGGACAGGCTATATTTT
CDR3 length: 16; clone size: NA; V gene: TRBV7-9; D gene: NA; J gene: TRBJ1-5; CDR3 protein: CASSLGGGNSNQPQHF; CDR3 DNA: TGTGCCAGCAGCTTAGGAGGAGGGAATAGCAATCAGCCCCAGCATTTT
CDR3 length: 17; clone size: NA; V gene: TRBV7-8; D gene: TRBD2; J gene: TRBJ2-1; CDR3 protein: CASSLVFSGSSYNEQFF; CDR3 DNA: TGTGCCAGCAGCTTAGTATTTAGCGGGAGCTCCTACAATGAGCAGTTCTTC
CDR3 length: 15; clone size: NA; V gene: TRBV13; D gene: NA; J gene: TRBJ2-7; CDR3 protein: CASSSRQRNSYEQYF; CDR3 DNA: TGTGCCAGCAGCTCGCGACAGCGAAACTCCTACGAGCAGTACTTC
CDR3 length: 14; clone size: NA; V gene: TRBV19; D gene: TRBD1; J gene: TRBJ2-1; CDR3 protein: CASSLDRYLNEQFF; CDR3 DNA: TGTGCCAGTAGCCTGGACAGGTACCTCAATGAGCAGTTCTTC
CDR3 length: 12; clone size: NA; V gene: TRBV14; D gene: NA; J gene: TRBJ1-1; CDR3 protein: CASSLRAAEAFF; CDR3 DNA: TGTGCCAGCAGTCTGAGGGCGGCTGAAGCTTTCTTT
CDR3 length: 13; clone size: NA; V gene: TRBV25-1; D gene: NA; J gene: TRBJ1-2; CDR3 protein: CASSDGTSYGYTF; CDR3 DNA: TGTGCCAGCAGTGATGGGACTTCCTATGGCTACACCTTC
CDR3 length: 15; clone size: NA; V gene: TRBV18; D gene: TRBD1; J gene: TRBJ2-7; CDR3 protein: CASSPGTGGPYEQYF; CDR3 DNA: TGTGCCAGCTCACCCGGGACAGGGGGCCCCTACGAGCAGTACTTC